This entry features one T cell receptor (beta chain) sequence. The sample is drawn from a study of blood T cell repertoires in COVID-19. Overall study context: Sources were T cells, B-cell-depleted T cells, or PBMCs; the material itself was cDNA or gDNA.

Authors' analysis steps: Reference gene primers were amplified, and this amplification served to estimate nucleated cell counts. The repertoire was sequenced with immunoSEQ multiplex PCR; TCRdb's copy has only in-frame clones and lacks some. V, J and clone size derive from that table, while D and trimming were established from the DNA sequence. The sample consists of about 130,000 clones, more than 70% of them appearing once. Trimming stripped 9 bases from V and 4 bases from J, with 12 bases between. CDR1 and CDR2 (germline): MDHEN, SYDVKM. CDR3 length equals 12 residues. Seattle's enrolled individuals joined amid active infection and were then monitored longitudinally.

This clonotype originated in a woman older than 75 with COVID-19, enrolled during active disease. The material sequenced was peripheral blood. The rearrangement links TRBV28 to TRBJ1-1, with D unresolved. The CDR3 is CASNGGITEAFF. CDR3 sequence (DNA): TGTGCCAGTAACGGCGGGATCACTGAAGCTTTCTTT.